Below, 9 T cell receptor beta chains from the same sample are listed, as sequenced in a study of shared clonotypes between healthy human individuals. The naive CD8 fraction comprised CD45RO-negative cells positively selected for CCR7 and excluded terminally differentiated effector memory CD45RA+ cells. Sequencing used immunoSEQ multiplex PCR; TCRdb keeps in-frame clones, though not all of them. The sample contains more than 2 million clones, about 94% of which appear only once. The sequencing sample was made of naive CD8+ T cells sorted from blood. Receptors were obtained from a man aged 18 to 35 in good health.

This clone was counted between two and nine times. Other DNA sequences in this sample translate to the same CDR3. The chain employs TRBV5-8 and TRBJ2-5, with a possible D match to TRBD1 (6 bases). V lost 0 bases, J lost 3 bases, and 6 bases lay in between. There are 13 residues in the CDR3. CDR1 and CDR2 (germline): SGHTS, YDEGEE. The CDR3 nucleotides read TGTGCCAGCAGCTTGGACAGGGAAGAGACCCAGTACTTC. Protein sequence: CASSLDREETQYF. Complete variable domain (other parts from reference TRBV5-8 and TRBJ2-5): EAGVTQSPTHLIKTRGQQATLRCSPISGHTSVYWYQQALGLGLQFLLWYDEGEERNRGNFPPRFSGRQFPNYSSELNVNALELEDSALYLCASSLDREETQYFGPGTRLLVL.

On this clone: Other DNA sequences in the same sample also yield this CDR3. J is TRBJ2-7 and V is TRBV4-1, with D perhaps TRBD1 (5 bases). V lost 4 bases and J lost 2, with 9 bases in between. CDR1 is MGHRA and CDR2 is YSYEKL in the germline V gene. CDR3 length: 13 residues. CDR3 nucleotide sequence: TGCGCCAGCAGCCCTGACAGAGCCTACGAGCAGTACTTC. Translated: CASSPDRAYEQYF.

The rearrangement links TRBV12-5 to TRBJ2-7; 9 bases line up with TRBD2. Germline lookup yields CDR1 LGHNT and CDR2 FRNRAP. J lost 2 bases, V lost 1 base, and 9 bases had no gene match. The CDR3 extends over 17 amino acids. This chain's CDR3 is CASGLEVLAGAPYEQYF. The CDR3 DNA reads as TGTGCTAGTGGTTTGGAGGTTTTAGCGGGAGCTCCCTACGAGCAGTACTTC.

The V and J genes are TRBV7-6 and TRBJ2-1; weak D call: TRBD1 (5 bases). The germline CDR1 and CDR2 sequences are SGHVS and FNYEAQ. Trimming pared 5 bases from V and 8 bases from J, leaving 16 bases between. The CDR3 is 14 amino acids. CDR3 sequence reads: CASSGQWQGHEQFF. The CDR3 coding sequence is TGTGCCAGCAGCGGCCAATGGCAGGGCCATGAGCAGTTCTTC.

J is TRBJ2-7 and V is TRBV27; D unclear. Per germline, CDR1 MNHEY and CDR2 SMNVEV (reference sequence). The CDR3 sequence is 14 residues long. The V and J ends lost 5 bases and 7 bases respectively, with 18 bases between them. In DNA, the CDR3 is TGTGCCAGCAGTATCGACCGGAACAACGGGGAGCAGTACTTC. This gives the protein CASSIDRNNGEQYF.

The chain is built from TRBV6-5 and TRBJ2-5; maybe TRBD2 (6 bases). CDR1 and CDR2 from the germline V gene are MNHEY and SVGAGI. The V end was cut by 6 bases, the J end by 1 base, with 15 bases between. This CDR3 contains 15 residues. CDR3 sequence (DNA): TGTGCCAGCAGCCCTCTAGCGACTGGCCAAGAGACCCAGTACTTC. It translates to CASSPLATGQETQYF.

This chain uses TRBV5-4 with TRBJ2-5; D is undetermined. CDR1 and CDR2 (germline): SGHNT, YYREEE (reference sequence). V shed 4 bases and J shed 2 bases, with 12 bases lying between them. This CDR3 is built from 14 residues. The CDR3 DNA is TGTGCCAGCAGCCACTCAATTAATCAAGAGACCCAGTACTTC. Residues: CASSHSINQETQYF.

The chain links TRBV6-1 to TRBJ1-1, with D unresolved. Germline values: CDR1 MNHNS, CDR2 SASEGT. This CDR3 contains 13 residues. Trimming left V 3 bases short and J 4 bases short, with 9 bases between. In nucleotides, the CDR3 is TGTGCCAGCAGTGACGAGGGCATCACTGAAGCTTTCTTT. Its translation: CASSDEGITEAFF.

This clone was seen only a few times. The chain is built from TRBV7-9 and TRBJ1-2; possibly TRBD1 for D (5 bases). Germline V gene sequence: CDR1 SEHNR, CDR2 FQNEAQ (reference sequence). This CDR3 region has 14 residues. V lost 4 bases, J lost 2 bases, and 11 bases lay in between. The CDR3: CASSSTVINYGYTF. The CDR3 nucleotides read TGTGCCAGCAGCTCGACAGTAATCAACTATGGCTACACCTTC.